The T cell receptor beta chain under discussion was sequenced for a study of blood T cells in healthy people across ages. Primers used in a second PCR of about 7 to 12 cycles were a sample-barcoded 5' primer and a J-beta primer mix. Every cDNA was tagged by a template-switch adaptor with 12 random nucleotides. TCRdb processed the 5' RACE reads anew with MiXCR; each CDR3 protein has one entry. The sample has 650,000 to 800,000 distinct CDR3 sequences; about 50% are singletons. A minimum of 6 million PBMCs was isolated per sample. CDR3 size: 13 residues. With respect to this clonotype: As yet, its antigen is unknown.

Findings of the study overall: PBMCs that were unsorted prevented a conclusive naive versus antigen-experienced comparison.

The origin of this receptor is a woman of 80 years or more in good health. The gene calls are TRBV12-3 or TRBV12-4 and TRBJ2-5; TRBD1 might be the D (6 bases). With the DNA end fitting TRBJ2-7 better, the J assignment may be wrong. Sequencing used blood. The CDR3 region is CASSLIGGGEQYF. The CDR3 region has the DNA TGTGCCAGCAGTTTAATTGGGGGCGGCGAGCAGTACTTC.